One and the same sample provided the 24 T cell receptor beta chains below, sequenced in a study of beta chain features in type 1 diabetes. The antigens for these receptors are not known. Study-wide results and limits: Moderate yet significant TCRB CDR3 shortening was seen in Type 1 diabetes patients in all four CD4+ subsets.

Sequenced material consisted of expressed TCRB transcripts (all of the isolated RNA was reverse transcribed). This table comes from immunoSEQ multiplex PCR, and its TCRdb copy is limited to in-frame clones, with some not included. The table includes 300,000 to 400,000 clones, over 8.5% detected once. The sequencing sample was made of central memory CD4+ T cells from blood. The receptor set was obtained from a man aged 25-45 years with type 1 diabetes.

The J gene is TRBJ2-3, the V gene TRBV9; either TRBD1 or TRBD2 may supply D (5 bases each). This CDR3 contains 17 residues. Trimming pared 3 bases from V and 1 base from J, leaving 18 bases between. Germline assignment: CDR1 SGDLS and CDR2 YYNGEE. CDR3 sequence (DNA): TGTGCCAGCAGCGGGGGGTGGATGAAGTCCGGCACAGATACGCAGTATTTT. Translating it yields CASSGGWMKSGTDTQYF.

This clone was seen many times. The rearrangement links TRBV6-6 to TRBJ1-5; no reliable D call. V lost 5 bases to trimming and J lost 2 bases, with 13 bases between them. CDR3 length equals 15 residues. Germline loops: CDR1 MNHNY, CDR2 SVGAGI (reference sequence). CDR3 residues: CASSPPGGGNQPQHF. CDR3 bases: TGTGCCAGCAGTCCTCCCGGCGGGGGCAATCAGCCCCAGCATTTT.

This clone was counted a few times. The CDR3 DNA reads as TGTGCCAGCAGCTTAGTTGGCGGGACCGTCGTCAATGAGCAGTTCTTC. Translation: CASSLVGGTVVNEQFF. The gene calls are TRBV7-8 and TRBJ2-1; a possible D gene is TRBD2 (6 bases). The V gene's germline CDR1 is SGHVS and CDR2 FQNEAQ. This CDR3 is 16 amino acids long. Trimming stripped 1 base from V and 6 bases from J, with 16 bases between.

CDR3 nucleotides: TGTGCCAGCAGCCTCTCTACGAGCGGGAGGCCCGGGGAGCTGTTTTTT. Protein product: CASSLSTSGRPGELFF. The chain has TRBV9 and TRBJ2-2; 9 nucleotides match TRBD2. Germline V gives CDR1 SGDLS, CDR2 YYNGEE. The CDR3 extends over 16 amino acids. Trimming took 4 bases from V and 6 from J; bases not matched to a gene: 10.

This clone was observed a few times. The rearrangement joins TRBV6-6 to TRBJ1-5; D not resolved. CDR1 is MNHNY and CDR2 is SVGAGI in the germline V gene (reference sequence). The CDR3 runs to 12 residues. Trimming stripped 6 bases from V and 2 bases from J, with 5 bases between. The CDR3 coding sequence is TGTGCCAGCAGGAAGGGCAATCAGCCCCAGCATTTT. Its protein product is CASRKGNQPQHF.

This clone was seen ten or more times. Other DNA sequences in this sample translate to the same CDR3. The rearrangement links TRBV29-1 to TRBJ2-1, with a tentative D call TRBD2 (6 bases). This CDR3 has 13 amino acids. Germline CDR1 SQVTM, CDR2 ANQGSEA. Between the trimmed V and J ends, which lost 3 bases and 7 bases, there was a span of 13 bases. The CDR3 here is CSVDRGKRNEQFF. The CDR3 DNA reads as TGCAGCGTTGATCGGGGGAAGAGAAATGAGCAGTTCTTC.

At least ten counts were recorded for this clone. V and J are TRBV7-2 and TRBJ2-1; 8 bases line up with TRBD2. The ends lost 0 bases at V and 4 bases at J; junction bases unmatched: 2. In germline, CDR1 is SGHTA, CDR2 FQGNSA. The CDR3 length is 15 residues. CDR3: CASSLASGVYNEQFF. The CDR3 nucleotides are TGTGCCAGCAGCTTAGCTAGCGGGGTTTACAATGAGCAGTTCTTC.

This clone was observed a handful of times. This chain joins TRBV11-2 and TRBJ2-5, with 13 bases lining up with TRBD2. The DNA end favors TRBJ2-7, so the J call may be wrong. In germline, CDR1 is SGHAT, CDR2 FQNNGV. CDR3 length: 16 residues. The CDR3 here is CASIPLGTSGTYEQYF. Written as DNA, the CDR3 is TGTGCCAGCATCCCCCTTGGGACTAGCGGGACCTACGAGCAGTACTTC.

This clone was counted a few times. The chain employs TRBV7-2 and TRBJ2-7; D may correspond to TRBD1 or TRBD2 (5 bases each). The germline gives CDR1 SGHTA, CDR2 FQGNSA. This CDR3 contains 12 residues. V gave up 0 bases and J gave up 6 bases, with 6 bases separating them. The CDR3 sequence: CASSLAGAEQYF. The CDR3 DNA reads TGTGCCAGCAGCTTAGCCGGGGCCGAGCAGTACTTC.

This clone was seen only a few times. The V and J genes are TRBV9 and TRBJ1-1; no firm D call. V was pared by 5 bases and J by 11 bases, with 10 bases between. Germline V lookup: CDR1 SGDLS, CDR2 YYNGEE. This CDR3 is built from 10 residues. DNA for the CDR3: TGTGCCAGCAGTTTAGGTCAGGCTTTCTTT. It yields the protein CASSLGQAFF. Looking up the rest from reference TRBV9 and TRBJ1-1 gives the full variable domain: DSGVTQTPKHLITATGQRVTLRCSPRSGDLSVYWYQQSLDQGLQFLIQYYNGEERAKGNILERFSAQQFPDLHSELNLSSLELGDSALYFCASSLGQAFFGQGTRLTVV.

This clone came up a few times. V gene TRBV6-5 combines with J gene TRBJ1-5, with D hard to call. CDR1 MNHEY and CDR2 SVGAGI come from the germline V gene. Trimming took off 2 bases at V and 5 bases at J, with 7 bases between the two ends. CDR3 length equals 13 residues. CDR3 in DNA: TGTGCCAGCAGTTACCCTATGGATCAGCCCCAGCATTTT. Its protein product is CASSYPMDQPQHF.

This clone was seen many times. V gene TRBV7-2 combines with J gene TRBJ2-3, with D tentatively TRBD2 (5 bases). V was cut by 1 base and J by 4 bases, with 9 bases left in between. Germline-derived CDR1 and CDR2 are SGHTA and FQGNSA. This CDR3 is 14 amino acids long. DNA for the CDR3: TGTGCCAGCAGCTTAGGTATCGGGGCAGATACGCAGTATTTT. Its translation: CASSLGIGADTQYF.

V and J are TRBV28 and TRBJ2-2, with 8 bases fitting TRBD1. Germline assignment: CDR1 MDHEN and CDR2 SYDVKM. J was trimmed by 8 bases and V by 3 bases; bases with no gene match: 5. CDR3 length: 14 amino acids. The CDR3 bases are TGTGCCAGCAGTTTCTTGGACAGGGTGGGGGAGCTGTTTTTT. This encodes CASSFLDRVGELFF. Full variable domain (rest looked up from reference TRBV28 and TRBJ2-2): DVKVTQSSRYLVKRTGEKVFLECVQDMDHENMFWYRQDPGLGLRLIYFSYDVKMKEKGDIPEGYSVSREKKERFSLILESASTNQTSMYLCASSFLDRVGELFFGEGSRLTVL.

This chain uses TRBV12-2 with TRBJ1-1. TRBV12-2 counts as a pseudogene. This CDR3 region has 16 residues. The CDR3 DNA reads TGTGCAAGTCGCTTAGATAGTTCGGGACCCCCCTATGGAGCTTTCTTT. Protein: CASRLDSSGPPYGAFF.

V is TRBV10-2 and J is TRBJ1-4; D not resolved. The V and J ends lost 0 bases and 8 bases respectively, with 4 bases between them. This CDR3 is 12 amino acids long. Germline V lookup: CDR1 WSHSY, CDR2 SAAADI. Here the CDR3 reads CASSESAEKLFF. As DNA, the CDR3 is TGCGCCAGCAGTGAGTCGGCGGAAAAACTGTTTTTT.

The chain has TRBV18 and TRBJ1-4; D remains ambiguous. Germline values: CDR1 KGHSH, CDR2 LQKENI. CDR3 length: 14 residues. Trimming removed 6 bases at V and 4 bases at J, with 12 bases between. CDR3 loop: CASSPLGDNEKLFF. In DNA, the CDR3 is TGTGCCAGCTCCCCCTTGGGCGATAATGAAAAACTGTTTTTT.

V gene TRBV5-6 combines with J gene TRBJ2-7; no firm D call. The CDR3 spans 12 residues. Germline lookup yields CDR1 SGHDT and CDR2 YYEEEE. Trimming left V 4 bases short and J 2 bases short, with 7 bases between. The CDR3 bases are TGTGCCAGCAGCCGACAAACCTACGAGCAGTACTTC. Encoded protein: CASSRQTYEQYF.

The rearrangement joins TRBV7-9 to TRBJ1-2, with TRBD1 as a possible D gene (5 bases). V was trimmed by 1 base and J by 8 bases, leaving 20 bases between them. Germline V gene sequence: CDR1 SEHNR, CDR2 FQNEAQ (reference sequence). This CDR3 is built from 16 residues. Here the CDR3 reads CASSLGGTRGLGGYTF. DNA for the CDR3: TGTGCCAGCAGCTTAGGGGGGACGCGAGGCTTGGGAGGCTACACCTTC.

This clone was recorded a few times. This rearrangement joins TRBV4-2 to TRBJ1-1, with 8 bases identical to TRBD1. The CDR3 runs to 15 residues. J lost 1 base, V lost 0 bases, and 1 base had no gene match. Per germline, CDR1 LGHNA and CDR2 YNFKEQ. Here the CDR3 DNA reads TGTGCCAGCAGCCAAGATGGACAGGGGAACACTGAAGCTTTCTTT. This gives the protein CASSQDGQGNTEAFF.

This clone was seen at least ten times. This CDR3 is CATSWGGYGYTF. The CDR3 DNA reads as TGTGCCACCAGCTGGGGGGGATATGGCTACACCTTC. The V call is TRBV15, the J call TRBJ1-2; perhaps TRBD1 as D (5 bases). CDR3 length: 12 amino acids. The germline V and J ends were trimmed by 5 bases and 5 bases, with 9 bases remaining between them. Germline CDR1 is LNHNV and CDR2 is YYDKDF (reference sequence).

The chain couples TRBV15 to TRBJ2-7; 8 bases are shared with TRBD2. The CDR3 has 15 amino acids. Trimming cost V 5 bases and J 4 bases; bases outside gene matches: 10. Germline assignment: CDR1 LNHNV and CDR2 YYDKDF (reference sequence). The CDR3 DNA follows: TGTGCCACCAGCCGGGAAGCGGGAGCGATTTACGAGCAGTACTTC. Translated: CATSREAGAIYEQYF. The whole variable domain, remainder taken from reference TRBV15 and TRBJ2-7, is DAMVIQNPRYQVTQFGKPVTLSCSQTLNHNVMYWYQQKSSQAPKLLFHYYDKDFNNEADTPDNFQSRRPNTSFCFLDIRSPGLGDTAMYLCATSREAGAIYEQYFGPGTRLTVT.

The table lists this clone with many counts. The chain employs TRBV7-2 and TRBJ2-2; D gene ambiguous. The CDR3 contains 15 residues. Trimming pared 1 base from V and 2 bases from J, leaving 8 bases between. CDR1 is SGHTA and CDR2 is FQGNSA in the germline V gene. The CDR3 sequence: CASSLGLHNTGELFF. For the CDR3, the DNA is TGTGCCAGCAGCTTAGGCCTACACAACACCGGGGAGCTGTTTTTT.

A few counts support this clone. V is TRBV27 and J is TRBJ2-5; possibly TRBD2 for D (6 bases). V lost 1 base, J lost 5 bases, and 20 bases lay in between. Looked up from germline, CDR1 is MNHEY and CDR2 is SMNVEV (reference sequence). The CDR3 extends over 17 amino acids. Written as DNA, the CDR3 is TGTGCCAGCAGTTTATTTCCAGGAGGCGGGGCGGGGGAGACCCAGTACTTC. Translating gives CASSLFPGGGAGETQYF.

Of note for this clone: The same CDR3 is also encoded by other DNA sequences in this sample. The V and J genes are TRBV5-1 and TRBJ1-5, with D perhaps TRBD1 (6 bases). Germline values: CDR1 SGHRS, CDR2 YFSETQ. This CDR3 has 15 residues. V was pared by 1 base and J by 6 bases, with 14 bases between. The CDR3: CASSLIRGWRQPQHF. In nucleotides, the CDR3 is TGCGCCAGCAGCTTGATCAGGGGCTGGCGTCAGCCCCAGCATTTT.